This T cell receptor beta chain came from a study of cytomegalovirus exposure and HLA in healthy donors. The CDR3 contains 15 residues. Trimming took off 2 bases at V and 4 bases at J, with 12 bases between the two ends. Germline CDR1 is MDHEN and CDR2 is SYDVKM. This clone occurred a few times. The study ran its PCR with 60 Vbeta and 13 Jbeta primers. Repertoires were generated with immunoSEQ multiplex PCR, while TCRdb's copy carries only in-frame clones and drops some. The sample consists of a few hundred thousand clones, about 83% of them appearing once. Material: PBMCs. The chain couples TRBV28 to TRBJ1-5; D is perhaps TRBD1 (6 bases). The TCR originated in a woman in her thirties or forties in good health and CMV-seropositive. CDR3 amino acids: CASSLAGTWNQPQHF. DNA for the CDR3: TGTGCCAGCAGTTTAGCCGGGACATGGAATCAGCCCCAGCATTTT. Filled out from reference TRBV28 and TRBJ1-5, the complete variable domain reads DVKVTQSSRYLVKRTGEKVFLECVQDMDHENMFWYRQDPGLGLRLIYFSYDVKMKEKGDIPEGYSVSREKKERFSLILESASTNQTSMYLCASSLAGTWNQPQHFGDGTRLSIL.